The clone carrying this T cell receptor (beta chain) was seen a single time. This sample was taken from a study of blood T cell repertoires in COVID-19. V lost 2 bases, J lost 6 bases, and 10 bases stayed unmatched. CDR3 size: 16 residues. The V gene's germline CDR1 is SGHNT and CDR2 YYREEE (reference sequence). Repertoires were generated with immunoSEQ multiplex PCR, while TCRdb's copy carries only in-frame clones and drops some. Of about 140,000 clones in the sample, over 80% were seen once. The clonotype was recovered from a man aged 60 to 69 who had recovered from COVID-19. This chain links TRBV5-4 with TRBJ2-1; 8 bases agree with TRBD2. Sequencing used PBMCs or T cells enriched from blood (not recorded which). The CDR3 loop reads CASSFGPAGALNEQFF. The DNA of the CDR3 is TGTGCCAGCAGCTTCGGCCCAGCGGGGGCACTCAATGAGCAGTTCTTC.